The rows below give T cell receptor beta chains drawn from one sample of a study of blood T cells in healthy people across ages. TCRdb re-called the 5' RACE reads with MiXCR, one entry per CDR3 protein. The sample lists fewer than 2,000,000 distinct CDR3 sequences, 30% to 35% occurring once. The sequenced sample was blood. Receptors were obtained from a woman in her 30s in good health. Both conserved end residues are part of each CDR3. D genes are given only for firm matches. Some rows mark clone size as missing; the rest say once, few, many or name a class of expanded clone.

TGTGCCTGGAGTCAACCTCGAGGACTAGCGGCCTACAATGAGCAGTTCTTC	CAWSQPRGLAAYNEQFF	TRBD2	17	TRBV30	TRBJ2-1	once
TGCAGTGCTAGAGATTCTCTCCACGAGCAGTACTTC	CSARDSLHEQYF	.	12	TRBV20-1	TRBJ2-7	.
TGTGCCAGCAGTGAATACGGGTTAGACACAGATACGCAGTATTTT	CASSEYGLDTDTQYF	.	15	TRBV2	TRBJ2-3	few
TGTGCCAGCAGCCCCCCCAGGGGGGCAGAGACCCAGTACTTC	CASSPPRGAETQYF	.	14	TRBV28	TRBJ2-5	many
TGCAGCGTAGGTCAACGGGGAAGGTCGACAGATACGCAGTATTTT	CSVGQRGRSTDTQYF	.	15	TRBV29-1	TRBJ2-3	many
TGTGCCAGCAGCAAGCGGGGGACCCAAGAGACCCAGTACTTC	CASSKRGTQETQYF	TRBD2	14	TRBV7-7	TRBJ2-5	.
TGTGCCAGCAGCGGTCGGGGGTTAAGCTCCTACAATGAGCAGTTCTTC	CASSGRGLSSYNEQFF	.	16	TRBV3-1	TRBJ2-1	.
TGTGCCAGCAGTGATACAGGGGCGCGGCCTAGTGCTTTCTTT	CASSDTGARPSAFF	TRBD1	14	TRBV12-3/TRBV12-4	TRBJ1-1	few
TGTGCCGTGCGGGCGGGACTAGCGGATCCCGTGCCAGAGACCCAGTACTTC	CAVRAGLADPVPETQYF	TRBD2	17	TRBV7-9	TRBJ2-5	.
TGTGCCAGCAGGGGGAACACCGGGGAGCTGTTTTTT	CASRGNTGELFF	.	12	TRBV2	TRBJ2-2	.
TGCAGTGCTAACCCCGGGACAGGGGTCTATGGCTACACCTTC	CSANPGTGVYGYTF	TRBD1	14	TRBV20-1	TRBJ1-2	.
TGTGCCAGCAGCCAAGATCCCGCGGGAGGGCCTGAGGATGAGCAGTTCTTC	CASSQDPAGGPEDEQFF	TRBD2	17	TRBV3-1	TRBJ2-1	.
TGTGCCAGCAATAACCGGGACAGAGCCTACGAGCAGTACTTC	CASNNRDRAYEQYF	TRBD1	14	TRBV6-2/TRBV6-3	TRBJ2-7	few
TGCGCCAGCAGCTTGGGGCCAGCGGGGAAGCAAGAGACCCAGTACTTC	CASSLGPAGKQETQYF	TRBD2	16	TRBV5-1	TRBJ2-5	.
TGTGCCAGCAGCCAGTACACAGGGATTTACAATGAGCAGTTCTTC	CASSQYTGIYNEQFF	.	15	TRBV7-2	TRBJ2-1	.
TGTGCCTGGCTTCCTGATAGATCTCACGAGCAGTACTTC	CAWLPDRSHEQYF	.	13	TRBV30	TRBJ2-7	.
TGTGCCAGCAGCTTAACAGGGAGGCAACTATATGGCTACACCTTC	CASSLTGRQLYGYTF	.	15	TRBV13	TRBJ1-2	many
TGTGCCACCAGCAGAGAGGCGGGGACAGGATCAAACATTCAGTACTTC	CATSREAGTGSNIQYF	TRBD1	16	TRBV15	TRBJ2-4	.
TGCGCCAGCAGCCAAGATAAAGGACTAACCCAAGAGACCCAGTTCTTC	CASSQDKGLTQETQFF	.	16	TRBV4-1	TRBJ2-1	.
TGTGCCAGCAGCTTCGGGGAATCGGGCGAGCAGTACTTC	CASSFGESGEQYF	.	13	TRBV7-9	TRBJ2-7	few
TGCGCCAGCAGCTTGGCCACGGGGGGCAAGGGGGGGTGGCAGTACTTC	CASSLATGGKGGWQYF	.	16	TRBV5-1	TRBJ2-5	.
TGTGCCAGCAGCCTCGAGACAGGCGGGTGGAATGAGCAGTTCTTC	CASSLETGGWNEQFF	.	15	TRBV5-6	TRBJ2-1	.
TGCAGTGCTAGAGATCAGGGGAACACCGGGGAGCTGTTTTTT	CSARDQGNTGELFF	.	14	TRBV20-1	TRBJ2-2	.
TGCAGTACGATGCCAACTGAAGCTTTCTTT	CSTMPTEAFF	.	10	TRBV20-1	TRBJ1-1	.
TGTGCCAGCATGGGAAGGAGGGTCACGCAGTATTTT	CASMGRRVTQYF	.	12	TRBV28	TRBJ2-3	few
TGCAGTGCTAGAGGAACAGCCAGGACAAGCACAGATACGCAGTATTTT	CSARGTARTSTDTQYF	.	16	TRBV20-1	TRBJ2-3	.
TGTGCCAGCGGCCTGCGGGGTGAGGGGGAGCAGTACTTC	CASGLRGEGEQYF	.	13	TRBV2	TRBJ2-7	.
TGTGCCAGCAGCCCCTCGGGACACGGCGGCGCTTTCTTT	CASSPSGHGGAFF	.	13	TRBV11-2	TRBJ1-1	few
TGCAGTGCTAGAGTCTCCAGACAGGTTCCAAATTCACCCCTCCACTTT	CSARVSRQVPNSPLHF	.	16	TRBV20-1	TRBJ1-6	.
TGCAGTGCCACCGGGGGGGGAATTACAGATACGCAGTATTTT	CSATGGGITDTQYF	TRBD2	14	TRBV20-1	TRBJ2-3	.
TGTGCCAGCACCCAGGGCGGGCTAGCTAGCGATGAGCAGTTCTTC	CASTQGGLASDEQFF	.	15	TRBV6-2/TRBV6-3	TRBJ2-1	.
TGTGCCAGCTCACCGGGCGGGGGAGACAATGAGCAGTTCTTC	CASSPGGGDNEQFF	TRBD2	14	TRBV18	TRBJ2-1	.
TGCGCCAGCAGCCAAGGCTTAGAGGGACCCCACCGGTACGAGCAGTACTTC	CASSQGLEGPHRYEQYF	.	17	TRBV4-1	TRBJ2-7	few
TGTGCCAGCAGTTTATTGGCCGGACTACTATCGGTGAACGAGCAGTACTTC	CASSLLAGLLSVNEQYF	.	17	TRBV28	TRBJ2-7	few
TGCGCCAGCAGCATCTCTCCCGGGACTTGGGAGACCCAGTACTTC	CASSISPGTWETQYF	.	15	TRBV4-1	TRBJ2-5	many
TGTGCCAACAGCCCGAGGACAGGAATTAACTATGGCTACACCTTC	CANSPRTGINYGYTF	TRBD1	15	TRBV9	TRBJ1-2	.
TGCAGTGCTAGAGTAGGGGCCGATGGGAAGCAGTACTTC	CSARVGADGKQYF	.	13	TRBV20-1	TRBJ2-7	few
TGTGCCACCAGTGATACCCGGGGGACAGGGATCTACGAGCAGTACTTC	CATSDTRGTGIYEQYF	TRBD1	16	TRBV24-1	TRBJ2-7	.
TGCAGTGCTAGCTTACAATTGAACACTGAAGCTTTCTTT	CSASLQLNTEAFF	.	13	TRBV20-1	TRBJ1-1	.
TGTGCCTGGAGTGTAAGTCCGAAAGCGCGGGAAGCTTTCTTT	CAWSVSPKAREAFF	.	14	TRBV30	TRBJ1-1	.
TGCAGTGCTAGTTACGATAGCAATCAGCCCCAGCATTTT	CSASYDSNQPQHF	.	13	TRBV20-1	TRBJ1-5	few
TGTGCCAGCAGAGGGGAGAGTGGGTTTCATGGCTACACCTTC	CASRGESGFHGYTF	.	14	TRBV9	TRBJ1-2	.
TGTGCCAGCAGTTTAGACGGGAGGCCCAACGAGCAGTACTTC	CASSLDGRPNEQYF	TRBD2	14	TRBV12-3/TRBV12-4	TRBJ2-7	.
TGCAGTGCCAGGGCCCCCCGGGGCTATGGCTACACCTTC	CSARAPRGYGYTF	.	13	TRBV20-1	TRBJ1-2	few
TGTGCCAGCAGCGCTGGGACAGGAGAAAAACTGTTTTTT	CASSAGTGEKLFF	TRBD1	13	TRBV7-9	TRBJ1-4	few
TGTGCCAGCAGCGTCGGGGCGGCTAGCGGGCCTCAAGAGACCCAGTACTTC	CASSVGAASGPQETQYF	TRBD2	17	TRBV9	TRBJ2-5	few
TGTGCCAGCACCCGAGGGACTAGCGGGGGAAGGAATGAGCAGTTCTTC	CASTRGTSGGRNEQFF	TRBD2	16	TRBV6-5	TRBJ2-1	.
TGTGCCAGCAGCCAAGAGAGAACTAGCGTAAGATACGAGCAGTACTTC	CASSQERTSVRYEQYF	TRBD2	16	TRBV4-2	TRBJ2-7	.
TGTGCCACCAGCACCGACCGGACAGGGATGGGCAATCAGCCCCAGCATTTT	CATSTDRTGMGNQPQHF	TRBD1	17	TRBV15	TRBJ1-5	.
TGTGCCAGCAGCTTAGGGCGAAGGGGGCCGAGCACTGAAGCTTTCTTT	CASSLGRRGPSTEAFF	TRBD1	16	TRBV7-9	TRBJ1-1	.
TGTGCCAGCAGCCAAGCATTCCGGGCGGCCGGGGAGCTGTTTTTT	CASSQAFRAAGELFF	.	15	TRBV3-1	TRBJ2-2	.
TGTGCCAGCAGCCCGGACAGGGGGCGATCTTACTATGGCTACACCTTC	CASSPDRGRSYYGYTF	TRBD1	16	TRBV5-6	TRBJ1-2	.
TGTGCCAGCAGTACCCCCGTGGGGGAGACCCAGTACTTC	CASSTPVGETQYF	.	13	TRBV6-5	TRBJ2-5	.
TGCGCCAGCAGCTTGCTTGCTGCAGACAATGAGCAGTTCTTC	CASSLLAADNEQFF	.	14	TRBV5-1	TRBJ2-1	few